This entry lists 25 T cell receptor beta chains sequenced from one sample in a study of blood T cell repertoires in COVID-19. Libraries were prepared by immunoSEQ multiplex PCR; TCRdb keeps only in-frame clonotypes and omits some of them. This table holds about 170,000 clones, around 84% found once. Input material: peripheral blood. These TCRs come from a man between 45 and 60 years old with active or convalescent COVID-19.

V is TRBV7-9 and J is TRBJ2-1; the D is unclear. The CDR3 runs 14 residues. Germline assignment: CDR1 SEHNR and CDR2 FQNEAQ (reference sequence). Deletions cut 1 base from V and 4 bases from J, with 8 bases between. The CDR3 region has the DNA TGTGCCAGCAGCTTAGGTGTCGGTTACAATGAGCAGTTCTTC. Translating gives CASSLGVGYNEQFF.

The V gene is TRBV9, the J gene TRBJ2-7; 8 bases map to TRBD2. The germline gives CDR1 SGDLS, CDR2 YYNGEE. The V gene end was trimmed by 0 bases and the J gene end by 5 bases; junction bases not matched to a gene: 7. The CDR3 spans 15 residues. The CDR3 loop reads CASSVAGGLIDEQYF. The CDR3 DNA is TGTGCCAGCAGCGTAGCGGGGGGGCTTATAGACGAGCAGTACTTC.

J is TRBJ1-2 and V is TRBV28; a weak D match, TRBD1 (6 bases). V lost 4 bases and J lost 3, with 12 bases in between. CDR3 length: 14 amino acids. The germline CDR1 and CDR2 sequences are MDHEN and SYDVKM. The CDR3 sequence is CASSYGTSHYGYTF. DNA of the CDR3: TGTGCCAGCAGTTACGGGACAAGCCACTATGGCTACACCTTC.

The CDR3 nucleotides are TGTGCCAGCAGCCGTCCCGGGACAGTATACGAGCAGTACTTC. It encodes CASSRPGTVYEQYF. V and J are TRBV7-9 and TRBJ2-7; TRBD1 agrees at 7 bases. Germline trimming cut 5 bases from V and 4 bases from J; bases unmatched to any gene: 8. Germline V lookup: CDR1 SEHNR, CDR2 FQNEAQ (reference sequence). The CDR3 totals 14 residues. The whole variable domain, remainder taken from reference TRBV7-9 and TRBJ2-7, is DTGVSQNPRHKITKRGQNVTFRCDPISEHNRLYWYRQTLGQGPEFLTYFQNEAQLEKSRLLSDRFSAERPKGSFSTLEIQRTEQGDSAMYLCASSRPGTVYEQYFGPGTRLTVT.

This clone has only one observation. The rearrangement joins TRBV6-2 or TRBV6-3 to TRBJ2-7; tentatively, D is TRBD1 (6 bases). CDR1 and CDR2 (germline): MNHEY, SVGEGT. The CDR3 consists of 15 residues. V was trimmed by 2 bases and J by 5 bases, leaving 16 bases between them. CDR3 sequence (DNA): TGTGCCAGCAGTTACCCGGCAGGGGTCATCGACGAGCAGTACTTC. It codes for CASSYPAGVIDEQYF.

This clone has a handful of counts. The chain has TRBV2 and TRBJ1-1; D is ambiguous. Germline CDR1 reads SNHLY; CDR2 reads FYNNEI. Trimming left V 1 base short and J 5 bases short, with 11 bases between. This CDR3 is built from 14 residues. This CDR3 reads CASSEVEGGTEAFF. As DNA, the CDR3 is TGTGCCAGCAGTGAAGTGGAGGGTGGGACTGAAGCTTTCTTT.

The CDR3 region has the DNA TGTGCCACCAGCAGAGATTGGGCAGGTGGAAACACCATATATTTT. Translation gives CATSRDWAGGNTIYF. This rearrangement joins TRBV15 to TRBJ1-3; D call uncertain. The CDR3 runs 15 residues. CDR1 is LNHNV, CDR2 YYDKDF, per germline (reference sequence). Trimming shortened V by 0 bases and J by 3 bases, and 9 bases separated the two germline ends.

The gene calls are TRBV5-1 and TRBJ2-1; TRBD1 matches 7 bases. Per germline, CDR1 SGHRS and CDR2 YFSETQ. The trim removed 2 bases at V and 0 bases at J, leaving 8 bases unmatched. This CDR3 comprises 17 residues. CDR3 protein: CASSLLPTGSSYNEQFF. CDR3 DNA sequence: TGCGCCAGCAGCTTACTCCCGACAGGGAGCTCCTACAATGAGCAGTTCTTC. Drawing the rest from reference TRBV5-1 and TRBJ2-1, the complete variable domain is KAGVTQTPRYLIKTRGQQVTLSCSPISGHRSVSWYQQTPGQGLQFLFEYFSETQRNKGNFPGRFSGRQFSNSRSEMNVSTLELGDSALYLCASSLLPTGSSYNEQFFGPGTRLTVL.

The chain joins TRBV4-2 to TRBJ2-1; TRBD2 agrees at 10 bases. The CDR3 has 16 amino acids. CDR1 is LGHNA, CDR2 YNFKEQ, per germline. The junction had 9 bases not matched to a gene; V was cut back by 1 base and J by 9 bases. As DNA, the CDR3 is TGTGCCAGCAGCCAAGGGGCTAGCGGGAGCTTCGGTGAGCAGTTCTTC. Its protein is CASSQGASGSFGEQFF.

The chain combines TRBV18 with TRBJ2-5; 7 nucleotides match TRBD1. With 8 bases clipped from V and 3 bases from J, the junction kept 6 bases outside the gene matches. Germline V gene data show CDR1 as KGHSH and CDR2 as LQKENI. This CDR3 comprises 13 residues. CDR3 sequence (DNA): TGTGCCAGCGCCCGGGACAGAGAAGAGACCCAGTACTTC. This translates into CASARDREETQYF.

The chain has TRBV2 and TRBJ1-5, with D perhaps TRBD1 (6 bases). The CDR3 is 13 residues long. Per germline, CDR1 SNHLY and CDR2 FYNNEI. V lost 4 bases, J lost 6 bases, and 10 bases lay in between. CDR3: CASSVGGFQPQHF. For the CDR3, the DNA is TGTGCCAGCAGTGTAGGGGGTTTTCAGCCCCAGCATTTT.

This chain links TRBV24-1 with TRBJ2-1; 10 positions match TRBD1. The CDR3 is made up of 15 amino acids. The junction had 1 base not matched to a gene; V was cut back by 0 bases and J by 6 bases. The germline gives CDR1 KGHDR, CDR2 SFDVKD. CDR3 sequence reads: CATSDLGQGGNEQFF. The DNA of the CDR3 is TGTGCCACCAGTGATTTGGGACAGGGGGGCAATGAGCAGTTCTTC.

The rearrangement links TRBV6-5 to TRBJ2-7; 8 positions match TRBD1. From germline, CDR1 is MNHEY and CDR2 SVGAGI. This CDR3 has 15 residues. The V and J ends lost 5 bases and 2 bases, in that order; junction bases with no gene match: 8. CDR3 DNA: TGTGCCAGCAGTCGGACAGGGCCAGGGACCTACGAGCAGTACTTC. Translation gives CASSRTGPGTYEQYF.

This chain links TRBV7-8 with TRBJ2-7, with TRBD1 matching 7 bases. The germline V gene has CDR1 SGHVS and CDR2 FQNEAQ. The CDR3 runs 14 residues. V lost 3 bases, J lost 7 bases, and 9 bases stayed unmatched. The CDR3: CASSLVRGPGEQYF. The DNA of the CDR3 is TGTGCCAGCAGCTTGGTGAGGGGGCCTGGGGAGCAGTACTTC.

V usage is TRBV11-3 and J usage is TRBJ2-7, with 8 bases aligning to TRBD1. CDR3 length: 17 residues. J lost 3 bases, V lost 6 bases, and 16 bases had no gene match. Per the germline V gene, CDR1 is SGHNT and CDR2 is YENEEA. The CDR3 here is CASSSFGGGQGIYEQYF. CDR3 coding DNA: TGTGCCAGCAGTTCTTTCGGCGGTGGACAGGGTATCTACGAGCAGTACTTC.

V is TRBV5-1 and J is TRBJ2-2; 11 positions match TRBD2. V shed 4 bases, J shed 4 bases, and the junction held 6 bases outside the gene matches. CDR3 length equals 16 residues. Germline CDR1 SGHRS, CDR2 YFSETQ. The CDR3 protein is CASSLLAGGSTGELFF. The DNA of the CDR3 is TGCGCCAGCAGCCTCCTAGCGGGAGGAAGCACCGGGGAGCTGTTTTTT.

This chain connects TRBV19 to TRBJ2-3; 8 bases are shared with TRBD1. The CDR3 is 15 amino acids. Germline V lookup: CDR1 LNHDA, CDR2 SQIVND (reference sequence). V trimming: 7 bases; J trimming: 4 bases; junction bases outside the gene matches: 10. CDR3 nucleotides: TGTGCCAGTAAGGGTCAGGGGGCTGTAGCAGATACGCAGTATTTT. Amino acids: CASKGQGAVADTQYF.

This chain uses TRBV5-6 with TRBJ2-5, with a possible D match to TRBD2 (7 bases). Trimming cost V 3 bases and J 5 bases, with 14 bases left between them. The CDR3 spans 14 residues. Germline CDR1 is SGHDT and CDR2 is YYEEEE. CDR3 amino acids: CASSSEGGHETQYF. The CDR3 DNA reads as TGTGCCAGCAGCTCTGAGGGGGGGCACGAGACCCAGTACTTC.

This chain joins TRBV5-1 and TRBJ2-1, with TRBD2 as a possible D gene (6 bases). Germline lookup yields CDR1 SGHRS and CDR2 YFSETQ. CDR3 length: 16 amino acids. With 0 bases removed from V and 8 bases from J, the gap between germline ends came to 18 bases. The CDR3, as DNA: TGCGCCAGCAGCTTGGCCGCGGCTAGCGTGGGGCATGAGCAGTTCTTC. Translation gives CASSLAAASVGHEQFF.

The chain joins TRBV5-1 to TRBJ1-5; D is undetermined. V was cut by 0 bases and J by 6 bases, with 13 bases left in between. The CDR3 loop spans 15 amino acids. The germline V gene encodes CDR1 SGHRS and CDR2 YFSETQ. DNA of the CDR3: TGCGCCAGCAGCTTGGACGACCCCCGGGGTCAGCCCCAGCATTTT. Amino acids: CASSLDDPRGQPQHF.

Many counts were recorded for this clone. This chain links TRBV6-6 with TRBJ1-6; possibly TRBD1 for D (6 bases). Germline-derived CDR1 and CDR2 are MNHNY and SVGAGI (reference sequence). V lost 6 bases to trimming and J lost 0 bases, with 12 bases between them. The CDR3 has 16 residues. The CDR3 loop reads CASSPTDSSYNSPLHF. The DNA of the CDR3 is TGTGCCAGCAGCCCAACGGACAGCTCCTATAATTCACCCCTCCACTTT.

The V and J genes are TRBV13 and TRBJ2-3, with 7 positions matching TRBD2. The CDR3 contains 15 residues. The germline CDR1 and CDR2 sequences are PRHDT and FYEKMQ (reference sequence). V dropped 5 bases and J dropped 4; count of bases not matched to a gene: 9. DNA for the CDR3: TGTGCCAGCAGCCGACTGGGGGGGGAGGCAGATACGCAGTATTTT. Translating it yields CASSRLGGEADTQYF.

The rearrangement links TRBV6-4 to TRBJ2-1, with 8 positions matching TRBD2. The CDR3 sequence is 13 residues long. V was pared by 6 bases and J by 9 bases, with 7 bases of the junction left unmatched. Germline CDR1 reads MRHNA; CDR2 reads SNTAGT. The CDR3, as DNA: TGTGCCAGCAGCGAGCGGGAGCTGGGTGAGCAGTTCTTC. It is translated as CASSERELGEQFF.

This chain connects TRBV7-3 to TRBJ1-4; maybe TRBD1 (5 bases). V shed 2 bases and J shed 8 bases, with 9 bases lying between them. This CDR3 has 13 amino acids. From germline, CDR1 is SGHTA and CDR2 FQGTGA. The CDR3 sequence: CASSLGPGEKLFF. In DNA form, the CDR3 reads TGTGCCAGCAGCTTAGGGCCAGGGGAAAAACTGTTTTTT.

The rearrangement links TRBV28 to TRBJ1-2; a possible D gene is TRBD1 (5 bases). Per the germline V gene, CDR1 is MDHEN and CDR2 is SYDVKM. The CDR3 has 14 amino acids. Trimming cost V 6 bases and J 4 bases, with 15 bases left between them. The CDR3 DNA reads TGTGCCAGCAGCGCACCCGGGACTGCCTATGGCTACACCTTC. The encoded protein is CASSAPGTAYGYTF.